A selection of T cell receptor beta chains follows, all from one sample in a study of OX40 agonist ivuxolimab in advanced cancers. This table comes from immunoSEQ multiplex PCR, and its TCRdb copy is limited to in-frame clones, with some not included. The table has approximately 70,000 clones, 85% to 90% seen once. The sequencing used CD4+ or CD8+ T cells sorted from blood, collected in a trial of the OX40 agonist ivuxolimab. Receptors were obtained from an adult with an advanced solid tumor such as melanoma, head and neck, liver or kidney cancer. Both conserved end residues are trimmed from each CDR3.

TRBV9 | ASSLEGQAYEQY
TRBV7-3 | ASSQDRAETQY
TRBV7-3 | ASSRMGGELF
TRBV29-1 | SVGTSGSVGELF
TRBV13 | ASSLGLGGQGYTIY
TRBV5-6 | ASSSFIKITEAF
TRBV5-1 | ASSLSPSPNEKLF
TRBV6-1 | ASAGTAEKLF
TRBV29-1 | STGGRANFEQF
TRBV5-1 | ASSLNGVDTQY
TRBV18 | ASSPRVGYT
TRBV7-3 | ASSLLALAGGYNEQF
TRBV6-6 | ASSYSGQGYYGYT
TRBV11-2 | ASSPILLSSYNEQF
TRBV7-3 | ASSPGHGGNEQF
TRBV5-1 | ASSLGGQGNGYT
TRBV5-6 | ASSPRGQTLNYGYT
TRBV5-4 | ASSHPGTGVNTEAF
TRBV7-2 | ASSFMGSTDTQY
TRBV19 | ASSIPWDRPNQPQH
TRBV10-1 | ASSLNSNQPQH
TRBV5-4 | ASSLQGTYNEQF
TRBV29-1 | SVVRQGQAETQY
TRBV7-3 | ASSSGPLSPLH
TRBV5-4 | ASSSPGQGNYEQY
TRBV27 | ASSNQGMSSGANVLT
TRBV7-2 | AARISTGLSGELF
TRBV18 | ASSPGRGTQY
TRBV10-1 | ASSESRTGLTLQETQY
TRBV2 | ASSEAYRLAEKDTQY
TRBV21-1 | ASSPGRQFNQPQH
TRBV2 | ASSGGRGGQETQY
TRBV6-1 | ASSEQGETQY
TRBV19 | ASSPGRANEKLF
TRBV7-8 | ASSLKSDSRQETQY
TRBV9 | ASSTSGTGRRDSYEQY
TRBV6-1 | ASNLGGYRYEQY
TRBV5-4 | ASSLDRLNEQF
TRBV7-9 | ASSFAGLGSQETQY
TRBV27 | ASTPGQGQTQY
TRBV6-1 | ASSEMWTNYNEQF
TRBV5-5 | ASSFQGEAF
TRBV23-1 | ASSQSGLF
TRBV7-3 | AGSYRDSNQPQH
TRBV19 | ASSIPSGGVGYT
TRBV6-4 | ASSDRADSNQPQH
TRBV28 | ASRPNDRGGNEKLF
TRBV19 | ASTIGGAGQSYEQY
TRBV5-4 | ASSLSGASHEQF
TRBV9 | ASSEGDRAYGYT
TRBV29-1 | SVVTSGTDTQY
TRBV7-9 | ASSHDRGINQPQH
TRBV6-1 | ASSAGTTYGYT
TRBV5-5 | ASSLEGAGFYEQY
TRBV11-2 | ASSLMGVSGYEQY
TRBV7-9 | ASSLKTRTDTQY